One sample yielded the 24 T cell receptor beta chains listed below, sequenced in a study of T-cell reconstitution after alpha-beta-depleted transplantation in children. The authors prepared the TCRbeta library with unique molecular identifiers. Each CDR3 protein gets one entry after TCRdb re-called the PCR reads with MiXCR. The sample consists of hundreds of thousands of distinct CDR3 sequences, 10% to 15% of them appearing once. The specimen was PBMCs, mostly from graft donor cells, collected 360 days after TCRalphabeta/CD19-depleted stem cell transplant. The receptors were gathered from a male patient aged 10 to 17 who had a stem cell transplant for acute myeloid leukemia, so the T cells may come from the graft donor.

The gene calls are TRBV7-9 and TRBJ2-3, with 8 bases aligning to TRBD2. The germline V gene encodes CDR1 SEHNR and CDR2 FQNEAQ (reference sequence). The CDR3 totals 16 residues. Trimming took 6 bases from V and 4 from J; bases not matched to a gene: 12. The CDR3 nucleotides are TGTGCCAGCAGTTCCCCCCGCGGGAGGTTGGCAGATACGCAGTATTTT. Encoded protein: CASSSPRGRLADTQYF.

V usage is TRBV28 and J usage is TRBJ2-3, with TRBD2 identical over 7 bases. Trimming took 1 base from V and 4 from J; bases not matched to a gene: 2. This CDR3 comprises 14 residues. Germline CDR1 MDHEN, CDR2 SYDVKM. CDR3 sequence: CASSLFGGADTQYF. Here the CDR3 DNA reads TGTGCCAGCAGTTTATTTGGGGGGGCAGATACGCAGTATTTT. Filled out from reference TRBV28 and TRBJ2-3, the complete variable domain reads DVKVTQSSRYLVKRTGEKVFLECVQDMDHENMFWYRQDPGLGLRLIYFSYDVKMKEKGDIPEGYSVSREKKERFSLILESASTNQTSMYLCASSLFGGADTQYFGPGTRLTVL.

V gene TRBV7-6 combines with J gene TRBJ2-1; perhaps TRBD2 as D (6 bases). This CDR3 region has 16 residues. Trimming shortened V by 5 bases and J by 4 bases, and 18 bases separated the two germline ends. The germline V gene encodes CDR1 SGHVS and CDR2 FNYEAQ. CDR3 in DNA: TGTGCCAGCAGCCGAGGACTTCCCGGAGGGTACAATGAGCAGTTCTTC. It translates to CASSRGLPGGYNEQFF.

About this clonotype itself: A read error may be the cause here, since a much bigger clone is one base away. This chain uses TRBV5-1 with TRBJ2-3; D not resolved. The CDR3 contains 15 residues. The germline V gene encodes CDR1 SGHRS and CDR2 YFSETQ. In nucleotides, the CDR3 is TGCGCCAGCAGCCTACATGGAACGTCCACATATACGCAGTATTTT. It encodes CASSLHGTSTYTQYF.

The chain couples TRBV7-8 to TRBJ2-7, with TRBD2 matching over 10 bases. Trimming cost V 5 bases and J 3 bases; bases outside gene matches: 7. There are 15 residues in the CDR3. Germline CDR1 SGHVS, CDR2 FQNEAQ. CDR3: CASSPSPSGSYEQYF. The CDR3, as DNA: TGTGCCAGCAGCCCCAGCCCTAGCGGGAGCTACGAGCAGTACTTC. The full variable domain, with the rest looked up from reference TRBV7-8 and TRBJ2-7, is GAGVSQSPRYKVAKRGQDVALRCDPISGHVSLFWYQQALGQGPEFLTYFQNEAQLDKSGLPSDRFFAERPEGSVSTLKIQRTQQEDSAVYLCASSPSPSGSYEQYFGPGTRLTVT.

The CDR3: CSVQSYRGLSYEQYF. CDR3 nucleotides: TGCAGCGTTCAATCGTACAGGGGTTTATCCTACGAGCAGTACTTC. This rearrangement joins TRBV29-1 to TRBJ2-7; 7 bases agree with TRBD1. V dropped 5 bases and J dropped 1; count of bases not matched to a gene: 11. Germline V gene sequence: CDR1 SQVTM, CDR2 ANQGSEA. This CDR3 has 15 residues.

The chain joins TRBV20-1 to TRBJ2-7, with no clear D. Trimming removed 5 bases from V and 3 bases from J, with 5 bases in between. The CDR3 loop spans 10 amino acids. Germline CDR1 DFQATT, CDR2 SNEGSKA (reference sequence). DNA of the CDR3: TGCAGTGCTGGTCACTACGAGCAGTACTTC. Amino acids: CSAGHYEQYF.

V usage is TRBV28 and J usage is TRBJ2-4; 7 positions match TRBD1. From germline, CDR1 is MDHEN and CDR2 SYDVKM. The CDR3 spans 15 residues. With V trimmed by 5 bases and J by 4 bases, 8 bases remained unmatched. CDR3 residues: CASSPLQGLKNIQYF. As DNA, the CDR3 is TGTGCCAGCAGTCCATTACAGGGGCTGAAAAACATTCAGTACTTC.

This clonotype was observed many times. The chain carries TRBV28 and TRBJ1-2, with TRBD1 as a possible D gene (6 bases). CDR3 length: 13 amino acids. The ends were cut back, 5 bases at V and 2 bases at J, with 9 bases in the middle. Germline V gives CDR1 MDHEN, CDR2 SYDVKM. The CDR3 region is CASSLGGNYGYTF. Written as DNA, the CDR3 is TGTGCCAGCAGTCTAGGGGGAAACTATGGCTACACCTTC.

This clonotype was found many times. V and J are TRBV4-3 and TRBJ2-5, with 11 bases that match TRBD2. J gave up 4 bases and V 1 base, and 8 bases lay outside the gene matches. CDR1 LGHNA and CDR2 YSLEER come from the germline V gene. CDR3 length: 17 amino acids. For the CDR3, the DNA is TGCGCCAGCAGCCAAGCATTACTAGCGGGAGAAGCAGAGACCCAGTACTTC. It is translated as CASSQALLAGEAETQYF.

This clonotype appeared a few times. The chain recombines TRBV6-1 with TRBJ2-7, with D perhaps matching TRBD2 (7 bases). Per germline, CDR1 MNHNS and CDR2 SASEGT. This CDR3 has 14 residues. Trimming removed 8 bases at V and 0 bases at J, with 14 bases between. The CDR3 DNA reads as TGTGCCAGCCGGGGGGCAGGGAACTCCTACGAGCAGTACTTC. Its protein is CASRGAGNSYEQYF.

The gene calls are TRBV6-4 and TRBJ2-3; 12 nucleotides align to TRBD2. J lost 0 bases, V lost 4 bases, and 2 bases had no gene match. Germline assignment: CDR1 MRHNA and CDR2 SNTAGT. The CDR3 has 16 amino acids. The CDR3, as DNA: TGTGCCAGCAGTGTTCTAGCGGGAGGGAGCACAGATACGCAGTATTTT. Translated, it gives CASSVLAGGSTDTQYF.

This clonotype was found many times. The chain recombines TRBV7-2 with TRBJ2-3, with D tentatively TRBD2 (5 bases). The V gene lost 4 bases and the J gene lost 5 bases, with 13 bases spanning the gap. This CDR3 is built from 14 residues. CDR1 and CDR2 from the germline V gene are SGHTA and FQGNSA. CDR3 in amino acids: CASSSTDGVDTQYF. CDR3 nucleotides: TGTGCCAGCAGCTCCACGGACGGGGTAGATACGCAGTATTTT.

This clonotype was counted between two and nine times. The DNA of the CDR3 is TGTGCCAGCAGCTTCGACAGAGAAGAGACCCAGTACTTC. As protein: CASSFDREETQYF. This rearrangement joins TRBV5-6 to TRBJ2-5; tentatively, D is TRBD1 (5 bases). This CDR3 comprises 13 residues. Trimming pared 2 bases from V and 3 bases from J, leaving 8 bases between. CDR1 is SGHDT, CDR2 YYEEEE, per germline.

The table lists this clonotype with a few counts. The rearrangement uses TRBV20-1 and TRBJ2-5, with D perhaps being TRBD1 or TRBD2 (7 bases each). Deletions cut 1 base from V and 3 bases from J, with 12 bases between. The CDR3 is 14 residues long. The germline gives CDR1 DFQATT, CDR2 SNEGSKA (reference sequence). The CDR3 protein is CSARGEGAEETQYF. Written as DNA, the CDR3 is TGCAGTGCTAGAGGGGAGGGGGCAGAAGAGACCCAGTACTTC.

This clonotype was picked up a small number of times. The V and J genes are TRBV7-9 and TRBJ2-2; D is undetermined. This CDR3 is built from 11 residues. Germline CDR1 and CDR2: SEHNR and FQNEAQ (reference sequence). Trimming pared 5 bases from V and 7 bases from J, leaving 5 bases between. CDR3 DNA: TGTGCCAGCAGCCCAGACGGGGAGCTGTTTTTT. Its translation: CASSPDGELFF.

This clonotype turned up a few times. The V call is TRBV10-3, the J call TRBJ2-4; D is uncertain. V was pared by 3 bases and J by 9 bases, with 6 bases between. Germline CDR1 and CDR2: ENHRY and SYGVKD. The CDR3 covers 11 residues. In DNA, the CDR3 is TGTGCCATCAGTGACGGTACCATTCAGTACTTC. Protein product: CAISDGTIQYF.

This clonotype was recorded many times. This rearrangement joins TRBV24-1 to TRBJ2-1, with TRBD2 identical over 9 bases. The CDR3 covers 14 residues. With V trimmed by 0 bases and J by 12 bases, 5 bases remained unmatched. Looked up from germline, CDR1 is KGHDR and CDR2 is SFDVKD. This CDR3 is CATSDLATSGRQFF. In DNA form, the CDR3 reads TGTGCCACCAGTGATTTGGCGACTAGCGGCCGGCAGTTCTTC.

This chain connects TRBV15 to TRBJ2-5, with 12 bases that match TRBD2. V dropped 1 base and J dropped 2; count of bases not matched to a gene: 5. The CDR3 spans 17 residues. Germline CDR1 and CDR2: LNHNV and YYDKDF (reference sequence). This CDR3 is CATSRARTSGEQETQYF. The CDR3 nucleotides read TGTGCCACCAGCAGAGCTAGGACTAGCGGGGAGCAAGAGACCCAGTACTTC.

This clonotype turned up a few times. This sequence joins TRBV28 and TRBJ2-7; 7 bases line up with TRBD2. This CDR3 is 17 amino acids long. The V gene end was trimmed by 2 bases and the J gene end by 5 bases; junction bases not matched to a gene: 15. Germline V gene sequence: CDR1 MDHEN, CDR2 SYDVKM. The CDR3 DNA follows: TGTGCCAGCAGTTTAACCCCTCCAAGCGGGGTCTACCACGAGCAGTACTTC. This gives the protein CASSLTPPSGVYHEQYF. Complete variable domain (other parts from reference TRBV28 and TRBJ2-7): DVKVTQSSRYLVKRTGEKVFLECVQDMDHENMFWYRQDPGLGLRLIYFSYDVKMKEKGDIPEGYSVSREKKERFSLILESASTNQTSMYLCASSLTPPSGVYHEQYFGPGTRLTVT.

The sample holds a few counts of this clonotype. The chain combines TRBV7-9 with TRBJ1-3; D gene uncertain. The CDR3 is 16 residues long. V was cut by 4 bases and J by 1 base, with 14 bases left in between. Germline V gene lookup returns CDR1 SEHNR and CDR2 FQNEAQ (reference sequence). Written as DNA, the CDR3 is TGTGCCAGCAGCTCCGACGTCCGATATTCTGGAAACACCATATATTTT. Residues: CASSSDVRYSGNTIYF.

This clonotype has more than one count but fewer than ten. The rearrangement links TRBV12-3 or TRBV12-4 to TRBJ2-5; tentatively, D is TRBD1 or TRBD2 (5 bases each). This CDR3 has 12 amino acids. Trimming stripped 7 bases from V and 4 bases from J, with 10 bases between. Written as DNA, the CDR3 is TGTGCCAGCACCCGGGACGTAGAGACCCAGTACTTC. It is translated as CASTRDVETQYF.

This clonotype was recorded many times. The CDR3 DNA sequence: TGTGCCAGCAGCTTAGGGTTAGCGGGAGCTACCGGGGAGCTGTTTTTT. Protein: CASSLGLAGATGELFF. The genes are TRBV7-2 and TRBJ2-2, with TRBD2 identical over 9 bases. The CDR3 extends over 16 amino acids. CDR1 SGHTA and CDR2 FQGNSA come from the germline V gene. Trimming cost V 1 base and J 5 bases; bases outside gene matches: 5.

As regards this clonotype: An end of the junction does not agree with germline; a read error may underlie this. J is TRBJ2-5 and V is TRBV7-2; D call uncertain. The germline V gene has CDR1 SGHTA and CDR2 FQGNSA. This CDR3 has 8 residues. The CDR3 coding sequence is TGTGCCAGCAGCTTATACAACTTC. Amino acid sequence: CASSLYNF. The variable domain in full, completed from reference TRBV7-2 and TRBJ2-5, reads GAGVSQSPSNKVTEKGKDVELRCDPISGHTALYWYRQSLGQGLEFLIYFQGNSAPDKSGLPSDRFSAERTGGSVSTLTIQRTQQEDSAVYLCASSLYNFGPGTRLLVL.